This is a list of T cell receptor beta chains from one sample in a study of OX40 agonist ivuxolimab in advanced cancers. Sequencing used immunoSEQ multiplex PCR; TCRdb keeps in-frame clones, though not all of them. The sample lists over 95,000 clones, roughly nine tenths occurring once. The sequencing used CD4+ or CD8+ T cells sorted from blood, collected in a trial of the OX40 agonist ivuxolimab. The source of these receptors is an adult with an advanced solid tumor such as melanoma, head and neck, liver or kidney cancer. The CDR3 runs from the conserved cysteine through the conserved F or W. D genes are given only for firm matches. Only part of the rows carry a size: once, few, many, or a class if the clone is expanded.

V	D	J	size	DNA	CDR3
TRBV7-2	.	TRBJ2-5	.	TGTGCCAGCAGCTTAGGGGGTAACTTCCAAGAGACCCAGTACTTC	CASSLGGNFQETQYF
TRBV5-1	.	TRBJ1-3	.	TGCGCCAGCAGCTTGTGGGGAAACACCATATATTTT	CASSLWGNTIYF
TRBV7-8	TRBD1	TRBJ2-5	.	TGTGCCAGCAGCCGTCTGACAGGGCTGGAGACCCAGTACTTC	CASSRLTGLETQYF
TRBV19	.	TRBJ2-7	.	TGTGCCAGTAGTATTGTATGGGGGGGCGCGGTCTACGAGCAGTACTTC	CASSIVWGGAVYEQYF
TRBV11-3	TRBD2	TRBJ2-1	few	TGTGCCAGCAGCTTGGGGAGACTAGCGGGGGACAATGAGCAGTTCTTC	CASSLGRLAGDNEQFF
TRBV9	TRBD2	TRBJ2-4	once	TGTGCCAGCAGCGCCATGCCGGGACTAGCGGGAGGCGGAGCCAAAAACATTCAGTACTTC	CASSAMPGLAGGGAKNIQYF
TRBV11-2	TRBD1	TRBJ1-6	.	TGTGCCAGCAGCTCGCCTACAGGGGTTAATTCACCCCTCCACTTT	CASSSPTGVNSPLHF
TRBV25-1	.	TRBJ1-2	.	TGTGCCAGCAGTCCGTTGACAGACTATGGCTACACCTTC	CASSPLTDYGYTF
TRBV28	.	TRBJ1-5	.	TGTGCCAGCAGTTCCCCTGCAGGGCAGTATAGCAATCAGCCCCAGCATTTT	CASSSPAGQYSNQPQHF
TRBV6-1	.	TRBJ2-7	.	TGTGCCAGCCGGGGGCTAGTAGAGGAGCAGTACTTC	CASRGLVEEQYF
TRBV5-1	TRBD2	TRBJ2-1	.	TGCGCCAGCAGCACCTATCCGACTAGCGGGAGGGCCTACAATGAGCAGTTCTTC	CASSTYPTSGRAYNEQFF
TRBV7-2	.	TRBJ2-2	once	TGTGCCAGCAGCCTGGGGACTCCAAGGACCGGGGAGCTGTTTTTT	CASSLGTPRTGELFF
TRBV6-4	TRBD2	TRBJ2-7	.	TGTGCCAGTTTACTAGCGGGAGTTGGGTACGAGCAGTACTTC	CASLLAGVGYEQYF
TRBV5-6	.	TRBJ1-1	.	TGTGCCAGCAGCCGAGGTGGGGCTGGTGACGCTTTCTTT	CASSRGGAGDAFF
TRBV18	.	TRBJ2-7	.	TGTGCCAGCTCACCAGAAGTAAGGAGCGAGCAGTACTTC	CASSPEVRSEQYF
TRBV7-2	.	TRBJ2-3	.	TGTGCCAGCAGATATGTAACAGATACGCAGTATTTT	CASRYVTDTQYF
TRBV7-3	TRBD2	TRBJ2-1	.	TGTGCCAGCAGCCCGGGACTAGCTTCCAATGAGCAGTTCTTC	CASSPGLASNEQFF
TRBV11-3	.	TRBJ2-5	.	TGTGCCAGCAGCTCGGACAGAGGGGAGACCCAGTACTTC	CASSSDRGETQYF
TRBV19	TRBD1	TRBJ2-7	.	TGTGCCAGTAAACAGGGGAAATCCTACGAGCAGTACTTC	CASKQGKSYEQYF
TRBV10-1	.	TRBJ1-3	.	TGCGCCAGCAGTGAGACCCGGGGCTCTGGAAACACCATATATTTT	CASSETRGSGNTIYF
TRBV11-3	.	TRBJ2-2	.	TGTGCCAGCAGCTTAGAGGTCGGGGAGCTGTTTTTT	CASSLEVGELFF
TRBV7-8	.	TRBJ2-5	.	TGTGCCAGCAGCTTAACTGGACAGATAGTGGAGACCCAGTACTTC	CASSLTGQIVETQYF
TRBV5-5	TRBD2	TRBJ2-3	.	TGTGCCAGCAGCAAGGGACTAGCGGGATTTGTGGCAGATACGCAGTATTTT	CASSKGLAGFVADTQYF
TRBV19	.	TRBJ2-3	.	TGTGCCAGTAGTATGATAGGGCCTACTAGCACAGATACGCAGTATTTT	CASSMIGPTSTDTQYF
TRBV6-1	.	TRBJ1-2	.	TGTGCCACCATGACGTCACGGGGCTATGGCTACACCTTC	CATMTSRGYGYTF
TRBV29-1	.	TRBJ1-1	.	TGCAGCGTTGGCCGGGGACGGATGAACACTGAAGCTTTCTTT	CSVGRGRMNTEAFF
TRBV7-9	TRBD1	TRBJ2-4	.	TGTGCCAGCAGCTCGGACAGGGGGCTGAACATTCAGTACTTC	CASSSDRGLNIQYF
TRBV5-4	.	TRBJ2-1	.	TGTGCCAGCAGCCAAGACCGCGGCTCCTACAATGAGCAGTTCTTC	CASSQDRGSYNEQFF
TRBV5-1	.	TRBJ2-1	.	TGCGCCAGCAGCTTGGCAGGAAATGAGCAGTTCTTC	CASSLAGNEQFF
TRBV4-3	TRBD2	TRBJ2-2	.	TGCGCCAGCAGCCAAGAAATTAGCGGGGGTCGCAGGAACACCGGGGAGCTGTTTTTT	CASSQEISGGRRNTGELFF
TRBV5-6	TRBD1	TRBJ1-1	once	TGTGCCAGCAGCTTGAACAGGGGATGGGTTGAAGCTTTCTTT	CASSLNRGWVEAFF
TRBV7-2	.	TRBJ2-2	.	TGTGCCAGCAGCTTAACTTGGCCCTTAAGGGGCACCGGGGAGCTGTTTTTT	CASSLTWPLRGTGELFF
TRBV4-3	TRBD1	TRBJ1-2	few	TGCGCCAGCAGCCAAAACCAACAGGGGGCCTATGGCTACACCTTC	CASSQNQQGAYGYTF
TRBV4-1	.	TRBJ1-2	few	TGCGCCAGCAGCGCAGCAGGGGCGGAAGGCTACACCTTC	CASSAAGAEGYTF
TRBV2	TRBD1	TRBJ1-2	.	TGTGCCAGCAGAGCGGGACAGGGACCTAACTATGGCTACACCTTC	CASRAGQGPNYGYTF
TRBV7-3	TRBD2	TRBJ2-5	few	TGTGCCAGCAGCCCCGGGAGGACGAAGACCCAGTACTTC	CASSPGRTKTQYF
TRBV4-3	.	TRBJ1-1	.	TGCGCCAGCAGCCAAGAGCGGAAGGGACTGGAAGCTTTCTTT	CASSQERKGLEAFF
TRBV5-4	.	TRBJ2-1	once	TGTGCCAGCAGCTTCAGGGAGAGCGGGTACAATGAGCAGTTCTTC	CASSFRESGYNEQFF
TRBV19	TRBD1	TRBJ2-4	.	TGTGCCAGTAGTATGGGCGGGACAGGGGGACGGGGAGCCAAAAACATTCAGTACTTC	CASSMGGTGGRGAKNIQYF
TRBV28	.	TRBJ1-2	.	TGTGCCAGCAGTAAACACGGGACCAACTATGGCTACACCTTC	CASSKHGTNYGYTF
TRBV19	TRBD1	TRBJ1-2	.	TGTGCCAGTAGTTCTGGACAGGGCGGTAACTATGGCTACACCTTC	CASSSGQGGNYGYTF
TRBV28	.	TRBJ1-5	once	TGTGCCAGCAGTCCGGGGACGGCCAATCAGCCCCAGCATTTT	CASSPGTANQPQHF
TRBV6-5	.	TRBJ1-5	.	TGTGCCAGCAGTTATGCGGGGGGTGGCAATCAGCCCCAGCATTTT	CASSYAGGGNQPQHF
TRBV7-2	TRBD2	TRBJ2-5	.	TGTGCCAGCACCCGACTAGCGGGAGGACGGGAGACCCAGTACTTC	CASTRLAGGRETQYF
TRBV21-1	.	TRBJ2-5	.	TGTGCCAGCAGCAGGGTGGACAGGGGGCATGAGACCCAGTACTTC	CASSRVDRGHETQYF
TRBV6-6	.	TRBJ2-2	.	TGTGCCAGCGATAGTCGTCTAGCGAACACCGGGGAGCTGTTTTTT	CASDSRLANTGELFF
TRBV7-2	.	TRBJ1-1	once	TGTGCCAGCAGCTTCGGGGGGGGAAACACTGAAGCTTTCTTT	CASSFGGGNTEAFF
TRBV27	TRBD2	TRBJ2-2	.	TGTGCCAGCACCCTACTGGCGGGAGGAGGAAACACCGGGGAGCTGTTTTTT	CASTLLAGGGNTGELFF
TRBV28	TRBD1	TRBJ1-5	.	TGTGCCAGCAGTGCACGCCCTCCGGGACAGCCCTCCGTAGGCAATCAGCCCCAGCATTTT	CASSARPPGQPSVGNQPQHF
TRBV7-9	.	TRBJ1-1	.	TGTGCCAGCAGCTTAGGTGTGCAGATCGAAGCTTTCTTT	CASSLGVQIEAFF
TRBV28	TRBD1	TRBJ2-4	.	TGTGCCAGCAGTTCGACAGGGGGCGGTTTTGCCAAAAACATTCAGTACTTC	CASSSTGGGFAKNIQYF
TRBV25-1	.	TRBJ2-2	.	TGTGCCAGCAGGGCGCCGAACACCGGGGAGCTGTTTTTT	CASRAPNTGELFF